These T cell receptor beta chains were read from a single sample in a study of STAT3 mutations in large granular lymphocyte leukemia. This table comes from immunoSEQ multiplex PCR, and its TCRdb copy is limited to in-frame clones, with some not included. The sample contains approximately 3,500 clones, 74% of which appear only once. What was sequenced was peripheral blood mononuclear cells. Receptor source: a man between 60 and 75 years old with T-cell large granular lymphocyte leukemia. Some clones in this sample may be carry-over from other donors' samples. Each CDR3 is given with its conserved first and last residue. The D gene is left open where the match is weak. Clone size is not always given. Where it is, it says once, few, many or a class for expanded clones.

V gene	clone size	D gene	J gene	CDR3 protein	CDR3 DNA
TRBV29-1	-	TRBD1	TRBJ1-1	CSVEGNYGTAEAFF	TGCAGCGTTGAAGGGAACTATGGGACAGCTGAAGCTTTCTTT
TRBV7-9	-	-	TRBJ2-7	CASSLDSGGWVEQYF	TGTGCCAGCAGCTTAGATTCCGGGGGTTGGGTCGAGCAGTACTTC
TRBV7-2	-	TRBD1	TRBJ2-7	CASSLGGQAYEQYF	TGTGCCAGCAGCTTAGGGGGACAGGCGTACGAGCAGTACTTC
TRBV7-9	-	TRBD2	TRBJ2-1	CASSLEALAGGPGPEQFF	TGTGCCAGCAGCTTAGAAGCGCTAGCGGGAGGGCCAGGGCCTGAGCAGTTCTTC
TRBV5-1	-	-	TRBJ2-3	CASSSLHNTDTQYF	TGCGCCAGCAGCTCCTTACACAACACAGATACGCAGTATTTT
TRBV10-2	-	TRBD2	TRBJ2-4	CASSEQSSGVGIKNIQYF	TGCGCCAGCAGTGAGCAGTCTAGCGGGGTTGGTATCAAAAACATTCAGTACTTC
TRBV30	-	-	TRBJ1-2	CAWSVLRDTYSINYGYTF	TGTGCCTGGAGTGTACTCCGGGACACGTACTCCATTAACTATGGCTACACCTTC
TRBV2	-	-	TRBJ2-7	CASSDRSGFGEQYF	TGTGCCAGCAGCGACAGGTCCGGTTTCGGCGAGCAGTACTTC
TRBV27	-	TRBD2	TRBJ2-7	CASSLRAGGGYEQYF	TGTGCCAGCAGTTTACGAGCGGGAGGGGGCTACGAGCAGTACTTC
TRBV5-1	-	-	TRBJ1-4	CASKLFTGDEKLFF	TGCGCCAGCAAACTGTTCACGGGAGATGAAAAACTGTTTTTT
TRBV27	-	TRBD2	TRBJ2-1	CASSQWTSGLEQFF	TGTGCCAGCAGTCAGTGGACTAGCGGGTTAGAGCAGTTCTTC
TRBV25-1	-	TRBD1	TRBJ1-2	CASSEQRTGMDYGYTF	TGTGCCAGCAGTGAACAAAGGACAGGGATGGACTATGGCTACACCTTC
TRBV6-1	-	-	TRBJ1-5	CASSETRGGWRNQPQHF	TGTGCCAGCAGTGAAACCCGGGGAGGGTGGCGGAATCAGCCCCAGCATTTT
TRBV27	-	TRBD2	TRBJ2-7	CASSFSHGLAVRYEQYF	TGTGCCAGCAGTTTTAGTCACGGACTAGCGGTACGCTACGAGCAGTACTTC
TRBV2	-	-	TRBJ1-2	CASSVGGANLWRNYGYTF	TGTGCCAGCAGTGTGGGGGGGGCAAACCTTTGGCGTAACTATGGCTACACCTTC
TRBV29-1	-	TRBD1	TRBJ2-7	CSVDGQGAREQYF	TGCAGCGTTGACGGACAGGGGGCTCGAGAGCAGTACTTC
TRBV10-2	-	TRBD1	TRBJ1-5	CASSESTGQDQPQHF	TGCGCCAGCAGTGAGTCAACGGGACAGGATCAGCCCCAGCATTTT
TRBV14	once	-	TRBJ1-2	CASSQDSTYGYTF	TGTGCCAGCAGCCAGGACAGTACCTATGGCTACACCTTC
TRBV5-1	-	-	TRBJ1-4	CASKLEGSEKLFF	TGCGCCAGTAAACTGGAGGGGAGTGAAAAACTGTTTTTT
TRBV7-9	-	-	TRBJ2-7	CASGRPPANEQYF	TGTGCCAGCGGACGCCCTCCCGCGAACGAGCAGTACTTC
TRBV5-6	few	-	TRBJ1-4	CASSGGQGVTNEKLFF	TGTGCCAGCAGCGGGGGGCAGGGTGTAACTAATGAAAAACTGTTTTTT
TRBV4-1	-	-	TRBJ2-5	CASSQDWDITGETQYF	TGCGCCAGCAGCCAAGACTGGGACATTACCGGGGAGACCCAGTACTTC
TRBV5-6	-	-	TRBJ1-1	CASSPDRLNTEAFF	TGTGCCAGCAGCCCCGACAGGTTGAACACTGAAGCTTTCTTT
TRBV5-6	-	-	TRBJ1-1	CASSLGSNSITEAFF	TGTGCCAGCAGCTTGGGCAGTAATAGTATCACTGAAGCTTTCTTT
TRBV6-5	few	TRBD1	TRBJ2-1	CASSYSDGTGNNEQFF	TGTGCCAGCAGTTACTCGGATGGGACAGGAAACAATGAGCAGTTCTTC
TRBV30	-	-	TRBJ2-6	CACQNSGANVLTF	TGTGCCTGTCAGAACTCTGGGGCCAACGTCCTGACTTTC
TRBV18	-	-	TRBJ2-7	CASSYITYEQYF	TGTGCCAGCTCATATATAACCTACGAGCAGTACTTC
TRBV21-1	-	-	TRBJ1-2	CASSKGGRGGGYTF	TGTGCCAGCAGCAAAGGGGGCCGGGGAGGTGGCTACACCTTC
TRBV30	-	-	TRBJ1-5	CAWSSSFNQPQHF	TGTGCCTGGAGTTCCAGCTTCAATCAGCCCCAGCATTTT
TRBV7-9	-	-	TRBJ2-7	CASSPDYEQYF	TGTGCCAGCAGTCCTGACTACGAGCAGTACTTC
TRBV30	-	-	TRBJ2-7	CAWSLGSPLQYF	TGTGCCTGGAGCCTGGGCAGTCCTTTGCAGTACTTC
TRBV5-6	-	-	TRBJ1-1	CASSPTGPKPEAFF	TGTGCCAGCAGCCCTACCGGACCTAAACCTGAAGCTTTCTTT
TRBV7-2	-	-	TRBJ2-1	CASSLGPWTPYNEQFF	TGTGCCAGCAGCTTAGGGCCTTGGACTCCCTACAATGAGCAGTTCTTC
TRBV7-2	few	-	TRBJ1-1	CASSLSLDTEAFF	TGTGCCAGCAGCTTGAGTTTGGACACTGAAGCTTTCTTT
TRBV30	once	TRBD1	TRBJ2-7	CAWDRGREQYF	TGTGCCTGGGACAGGGGGCGCGAGCAGTACTTC
TRBV27	-	TRBD2	TRBJ2-1	CASSTGGGPYNEQFF	TGTGCCAGCAGCACGGGAGGAGGTCCCTACAATGAGCAGTTCTTC
TRBV7-2	-	-	TRBJ1-2	CASSLGGRGGYGYTF	TGTGCCAGCAGCTTAGGTGGGCGGGGAGGGTATGGCTACACCTTC
TRBV5-6	once	TRBD2	TRBJ2-7	CASSQGDYRYEQYF	TGTGCCAGCAGCCAAGGGGACTACCGCTACGAGCAGTACTTC
TRBV13	few	TRBD2	TRBJ2-1	CASSQGLAETYNEQFF	TGTGCCAGCAGCCAAGGACTAGCGGAGACGTACAATGAGCAGTTCTTC
TRBV7-9	-	-	TRBJ2-7	CASTKTGHEQYF	TGTGCCAGCACCAAAACGGGACACGAGCAGTACTTC
TRBV5-1	-	-	TRBJ2-7	CASSPDIEQYF	TGCGCCAGCAGCCCGGACATTGAGCAGTACTTC
TRBV7-8	-	-	TRBJ2-5	CASSPRLTIKVGAQYF	TGTGCCAGCAGCCCAAGATTGACGATTAAAGTGGGTGCCCAGTACTTC
TRBV4-1	-	-	TRBJ1-4	CASSSLDSEKLFF	TGCGCCAGCAGCTCCCTGGACAGTGAAAAACTGTTTTTT
TRBV18	-	-	TRBJ2-7	CASSPRGSLPYEQYF	TGTGCCAGCTCACCGCGAGGGAGTTTACCCTACGAGCAGTACTTC
TRBV28	-	-	TRBJ1-2	CASSLTQLRGYTF	TGTGCCAGCAGTTTAACTCAATTACGTGGCTACACCTTC
TRBV29-1	-	TRBD1	TRBJ1-4	CSIARGVGNEKLFF	TGCAGCATCGCCAGGGGGGTCGGTAATGAAAAACTGTTTTTT
TRBV30	-	-	TRBJ2-7	CAWRSDSYEQYF	TGTGCCTGGAGGTCCGACTCCTACGAGCAGTACTTC
TRBV5-4	-	TRBD2	TRBJ2-7	CASSLGGTTYEQYF	TGTGCCAGCAGCTTGGGGGGGACTACCTACGAGCAGTACTTC
TRBV27	-	-	TRBJ1-4	CASSAALTVPNEKLFF	TGTGCCAGCAGTGCCGCCTTGACGGTACCTAATGAAAAACTGTTTTTT
TRBV12-5	-	TRBD1	TRBJ2-2	CASGMGQGNTGELFF	TGTGCTAGTGGAATGGGACAGGGGAACACCGGGGAGCTGTTTTTT
TRBV7-9	once	-	TRBJ1-5	CASSLVAQPQHF	TGTGCCAGCAGCTTAGTAGCTCAGCCCCAGCATTTT
TRBV12-5	once	-	TRBJ2-4	CASGFSGVAKNIQYF	TGTGCTAGTGGTTTCTCGGGGGTGGCCAAAAACATTCAGTACTTC
TRBV30	-	TRBD2	TRBJ2-7	CAPLAGADEQYF	TGTGCCCCCTTAGCGGGAGCGGACGAGCAGTACTTC
TRBV28	-	-	TRBJ1-5	CASSLLGVGNQPQHF	TGTGCCAGCAGTTTATTGGGGGTGGGCAATCAGCCCCAGCATTTT
TRBV18	once	TRBD2	TRBJ2-5	CASSLGLAQETQYF	TGTGCCAGCTCTCTAGGACTAGCGCAAGAGACCCAGTACTTC